These 27 T cell receptor beta chains were sequenced from one sample in a study of blood T cell repertoires in COVID-19. Profiled with immunoSEQ multiplex PCR; TCRdb holds only in-frame clones, not every one. The sample gives a few hundred thousand clones, 90% of which show up once; 2.9% is in the top ten. Sequencing was performed on peripheral blood. The receptors originated from a woman in her twenties or thirties with COVID-19, enrolled during active disease.

V usage is TRBV12-3 or TRBV12-4 and J usage is TRBJ1-6; no definite D call. This CDR3 is 13 amino acids long. V lost 4 bases, J lost 13 bases, and 14 bases lay in between. CDR3 sequence (DNA): TGTGCCAGCAGTTCGGGGAGACAATCCCCCCTCCACTTT. It encodes CASSSGRQSPLHF.

This clone occurred once. The chain employs TRBV3-1 (or the pseudogene TRBV3-2) and TRBJ1-5; D is possibly TRBD1 (5 bases). Germline V gives CDR1 LGHDT, CDR2 YNNKEL (reference sequence). The CDR3 spans 12 residues. Trimming removed 1 base at V and 11 bases at J, with 9 bases between. The CDR3 DNA is TGTGCCAGCAGCCAAGCTCAGGGCACCCAGCATTTT. It codes for CASSQAQGTQHF.

The CDR3 sequence: CASSQRGASSVTSTDTQYF. CDR3 in DNA: TGTGCCAGCAGCCAAAGGGGCGCCTCTAGCGTGACTAGCACAGATACGCAGTATTTT. The V gene is TRBV3-1 (or the pseudogene TRBV3-2), the J gene TRBJ2-3, with TRBD2 as a possible D gene (6 bases). The CDR3 sequence is 19 residues long. The germline gives CDR1 LGHDT, CDR2 YNNKEL (reference sequence). V was trimmed by 2 bases and J by 0 bases, leaving 21 bases between them.

This clone was seen once. The chain carries TRBV28 and TRBJ1-6; TRBD1 matches 9 bases. Per germline, CDR1 MDHEN and CDR2 SYDVKM. The CDR3 runs to 15 residues. Trimming cost V 4 bases and J 8 bases; bases outside gene matches: 6. The CDR3 DNA follows: TGTGCCAGCAGTTCACCGGGACAGGGTTATTCACCCCTCCACTTT. Its protein is CASSSPGQGYSPLHF.

This clone was observed a few times. J is TRBJ1-5 and V is TRBV18; no clear D gene. Deletions cut 3 bases from V and 3 bases from J, with 9 bases between. Germline lookup yields CDR1 KGHSH and CDR2 LQKENI. The CDR3 is 14 amino acids. The CDR3 loop reads CASSPNSLNQPQHF. The DNA for the CDR3 is TGTGCCAGCTCACCGAACAGCCTCAATCAGCCCCAGCATTTT.

The chain uses TRBV25-1 and TRBJ1-1; tentative D call: TRBD1 (6 bases). Germline V gene sequence: CDR1 MGHDK, CDR2 SYGVNS. There are 15 residues in the CDR3. V lost 5 bases and J 7 bases, leaving 20 bases between the germline ends. Written as DNA, the CDR3 is TGTGCCAGCAGTCCCTGGACAGCCATGACAGATGAAGCTTTCTTT. Residues: CASSPWTAMTDEAFF. The variable domain in full, completed from reference TRBV25-1 and TRBJ1-1, reads EADIYQTPRYLVIGTGKKITLECSQTMGHDKMYWYQQDPGMELHLIHYSYGVNSTEKGDLSSESTVSRIRTEHFPLTLESARPSHTSQYLCASSPWTAMTDEAFFGQGTRLTVV.

The CDR3 is CAWSTGQGKNEQYF. CDR3 in DNA: TGTGCCTGGAGTACTGGACAGGGGAAAAACGAGCAGTACTTC. The V and J genes are TRBV30 and TRBJ2-7; 9 bases align to TRBD1. Germline V lookup: CDR1 GTSNPN, CDR2 SVGIG (reference sequence). V dropped 2 bases and J dropped 5; count of bases not matched to a gene: 7. This CDR3 is built from 14 residues.

V gene TRBV7-8 combines with J gene TRBJ1-4; D might be TRBD1 (5 bases). In germline, CDR1 is SGHVS, CDR2 FQNEAQ. V lost 2 bases and J 0 bases, leaving 10 bases between the germline ends. This CDR3 comprises 16 residues. CDR3: CASSLFGGATNEKLFF. CDR3 sequence (DNA): TGTGCCAGCAGCTTATTTGGGGGGGCAACTAATGAAAAACTGTTTTTT.

The gene calls are TRBV28 and TRBJ1-6; 11 bases fit TRBD1. V dropped 10 bases and J dropped 6; count of bases not matched to a gene: 5. In germline, CDR1 is MDHEN, CDR2 SYDVKM. The CDR3 is made up of 14 amino acids. The CDR3 DNA reads TGTGCCACCCCGGGGACAGGGGGTAATTCACCCCTCCACTTT. It is translated as CATPGTGGNSPLHF.

The chain employs TRBV7-9 and TRBJ1-4; D might be TRBD1 (5 bases). Trimming removed 5 bases at V and 4 bases at J, with 17 bases between. Germline lookup yields CDR1 SEHNR and CDR2 FQNEAQ (reference sequence). The CDR3 length is 16 residues. CDR3 in DNA: TGTGCCAGCAGCCCAGCCCCAGGGACTTATAATGAAAAACTGTTTTTT. It codes for CASSPAPGTYNEKLFF. Looking up the rest from reference TRBV7-9 and TRBJ1-4 gives the full variable domain: DTGVSQNPRHKITKRGQNVTFRCDPISEHNRLYWYRQTLGQGPEFLTYFQNEAQLEKSRLLSDRFSAERPKGSFSTLEIQRTEQGDSAMYLCASSPAPGTYNEKLFFGSGTQLSVL.

The chain combines TRBV5-1 with TRBJ2-2; 11 positions match TRBD2. The V and J ends lost 3 bases and 7 bases, in that order; junction bases with no gene match: 5. The germline V gene has CDR1 SGHRS and CDR2 YFSETQ. The CDR3 loop spans 15 amino acids. CDR3 amino acids: CASSSGLAGGGELFF. Here the CDR3 DNA reads TGCGCCAGCAGCTCTGGACTAGCGGGCGGCGGGGAGCTGTTTTTT.

V and J are TRBV2 and TRBJ1-1; D perhaps matches TRBD1 (5 bases). V shed 7 bases and J shed 1 base, with 16 bases lying between them. Germline V gene sequence: CDR1 SNHLY, CDR2 FYNNEI. The length of the CDR3 is 15 residues. The CDR3 reads CASTLSGLPNTEAFF. The CDR3 nucleotides read TGTGCCAGCACCCTTTCGGGACTACCGAACACTGAAGCTTTCTTT.

The chain is built from TRBV4-2 and TRBJ2-2, with D hard to call. Looked up from germline, CDR1 is LGHNA and CDR2 is YNFKEQ. The CDR3 consists of 16 residues. Trimming removed 1 base at V and 2 bases at J, with 11 bases between. The CDR3 protein is CASSQVPGANTGELFF. The CDR3, as DNA: TGTGCCAGCAGCCAAGTTCCCGGAGCTAACACCGGGGAGCTGTTTTTT.

This chain links TRBV18 with TRBJ2-1; 7 bases are shared with TRBD1. V lost 3 bases and J lost 0; bases outside the gene matches: 5. Germline V gene data show CDR1 as KGHSH and CDR2 as LQKENI. This CDR3 region has 16 residues. The CDR3 here is CASSPATGSSYNEQFF. The DNA of the CDR3 is TGTGCCAGCTCACCTGCGACAGGGAGCTCCTACAATGAGCAGTTCTTC.

The chain is built from TRBV2 and TRBJ2-5; TRBD2 aligns across 9 bases. The CDR3 length is 15 residues. Germline V gene sequence: CDR1 SNHLY, CDR2 FYNNEI. The V and J ends lost 3 bases and 4 bases, in that order; junction bases with no gene match: 6. The CDR3 DNA sequence: TGTGCCAGCAGTGAGAGGCTAGCGGGACCAGAGACCCAGTACTTC. Protein: CASSERLAGPETQYF. Supplemented by reference TRBV2 and TRBJ2-5, the full variable domain reads EPEVTQTPSHQVTQMGQEVILRCVPISNHLYFYWYRQILGQKVEFLVSFYNNEISEKSEIFDDQFSVERPDGSNFTLKIRSTKLEDSAMYFCASSERLAGPETQYFGPGTRLLVL.

The CDR3 reads CASRPGGTGGNTIYF. The CDR3 bases are TGTGCCAGCAGACCCGGAGGGACAGGTGGAAACACCATATATTTT. The chain links TRBV6-6 to TRBJ1-3; 8 nucleotides line up with TRBD1. The CDR3 has 15 amino acids. V shed 6 bases, J shed 3 bases, and the junction held 7 bases outside the gene matches. Germline CDR1 MNHNY, CDR2 SVGAGI (reference sequence).

This chain links TRBV9 with TRBJ2-7; 12 bases are shared with TRBD1. Trimming cost V 3 bases and J 3 bases; bases outside gene matches: 4. The CDR3 covers 15 residues. Per germline, CDR1 SGDLS and CDR2 YYNGEE. Here the CDR3 DNA reads TGTGCCAGCAGCGCCGGGACAGGGGGCTTCTACGAGCAGTACTTC. As protein: CASSAGTGGFYEQYF. The variable domain in full, with the rest retrieved from reference TRBV9 and TRBJ2-7, is DSGVTQTPKHLITATGQRVTLRCSPRSGDLSVYWYQQSLDQGLQFLIQYYNGEERAKGNILERFSAQQFPDLHSELNLSSLELGDSALYFCASSAGTGGFYEQYFGPGTRLTVT.

The chain couples TRBV6-1 to TRBJ2-2; 7 bases agree with TRBD1. After removal of 2 bases from V and 3 bases from J, the junction contained 3 bases not matched to a gene. The germline gives CDR1 MNHNS, CDR2 SASEGT. The CDR3 covers 15 residues. CDR3 loop: CASSERQGDTGELFF. The CDR3, as DNA: TGTGCCAGCAGTGAACGGCAGGGGGACACCGGGGAGCTGTTTTTT.

The CDR3 region has the DNA TGTGCCAGCAGTTACAGGCGGGAGGGATTGGGCGAGCAGTACTTC. Amino acids: CASSYRREGLGEQYF. The gene calls are TRBV6-5 and TRBJ2-7; 9 positions match TRBD2. CDR3 size: 15 residues. Trimming removed 2 bases from V and 6 bases from J; junction bases left unmatched: 8. In germline, CDR1 is MNHEY, CDR2 SVGAGI.

The gene calls are TRBV6-5 and TRBJ2-7; TRBD2 might be the D (6 bases). V lost 5 bases and J lost 6, with 14 bases in between. Germline CDR1 and CDR2: MNHEY and SVGAGI. This CDR3 has 13 residues. CDR3 coding DNA: TGTGCCAGCAGTCGCCCGGGGGTGGGCGAGCAGTACTTC. It specifies CASSRPGVGEQYF.

The genes are TRBV12-3 or TRBV12-4 and TRBJ2-7; D is possibly TRBD1 (5 bases). This CDR3 comprises 13 residues. V was clipped by 3 bases and J by 4 bases, with 10 bases between them. CDR3 coding DNA: TGTGCCAGCAGTTTTGGCAGGACATACGAGCAGTACTTC. Translating it yields CASSFGRTYEQYF.

V gene TRBV5-1 combines with J gene TRBJ1-1, with a tentative D call TRBD1 (5 bases). From germline, CDR1 is SGHRS and CDR2 YFSETQ. The CDR3 covers 16 residues. Trimming removed 0 bases at V and 4 bases at J, with 16 bases between. The CDR3 spells CASSLVGVGGVTEAFF. The CDR3 DNA reads TGCGCCAGCAGCTTGGTAGGGGTGGGGGGAGTCACTGAAGCTTTCTTT.

CDR3 sequence (DNA): TGTGCCAGTAGTATGGGGACAGGGAATGGCTACACCTTC. It translates to CASSMGTGNGYTF. The rearrangement links TRBV19 to TRBJ1-2; 9 bases agree with TRBD1. V lost 3 bases, J lost 6 bases, and 2 bases stayed unmatched. The CDR3 loop spans 13 amino acids. Looked up from germline, CDR1 is LNHDA and CDR2 is SQIVND (reference sequence).

The rearrangement uses TRBV9 and TRBJ2-2, with TRBD2 matching 8 bases. CDR3 length: 16 residues. Germline V gives CDR1 SGDLS, CDR2 YYNGEE. Unmatched junction bases numbered 1, after V lost 0 bases and J lost 0 bases. CDR3 loop: CASSVGLAPNTGELFF. The CDR3 nucleotides read TGTGCCAGCAGCGTAGGACTAGCGCCGAACACCGGGGAGCTGTTTTTT.

The chain has TRBV10-3 and TRBJ2-2; D is unclear. The germline CDR1 and CDR2 sequences are ENHRY and SYGVKD. Trimming pared 3 bases from V and 6 bases from J, leaving 11 bases between. This CDR3 is built from 14 residues. The CDR3 bases are TGTGCCATCAGTGAAAATTCTATGGCCGGGGAGCTGTTTTTT. This encodes CAISENSMAGELFF.

This chain uses TRBV9 with TRBJ2-6, with D possibly TRBD2 on 6 matching bases. CDR3 length equals 16 residues. Trimming cost V 0 bases and J 3 bases, with 10 bases left between them. In germline, CDR1 is SGDLS, CDR2 YYNGEE. In DNA, the CDR3 is TGTGCCAGCAGCGTAGTTGGGGGGAGTGGGGCCAACGTCCTGACTTTC. Amino acid sequence: CASSVVGGSGANVLTF.

The gene calls are TRBV6-1 and TRBJ2-5; 8 bases fit TRBD1. Germline V gene data show CDR1 as MNHNS and CDR2 as SASEGT. After removal of 4 bases from V and 4 bases from J, the junction contained 14 bases not matched to a gene. The CDR3 loop spans 17 amino acids. The DNA for the CDR3 is TGTGCCAGCAGTGCGACAAGGACAGGGTTATTCCCAGAGACCCAGTACTTC. As protein: CASSATRTGLFPETQYF.